Each of the 27 T cell receptor beta chains below was sequenced from the same sample in a study of T cells in women clearing cervical HPV infection. Sequenced by immunoSEQ multiplex PCR; TCRdb stores in-frame clones only, minus some. The sample's table shows around 23,000 clones. Sequences were obtained from blood buffy coat. The receptor set was obtained from a woman aged 18 to 75 with a cervical HPV16 infection that either progressed to CIN3+ or cleared (not recorded which).

In regard to this clone: The read terminates 3 residues before the CDR3 end, so the remaining end is supplied by the germline J gene. The chain couples TRBV7-2 to TRBJ1-1, with D possibly TRBD1 on 6 matching bases. This CDR3 is 15 amino acids long. The V gene lost 5 bases and the J gene lost 2 bases, with 15 bases spanning the gap. Germline V gene sequence: CDR1 SGHTA, CDR2 FQGNSA. The CDR3 bases that were read are TGTGCCAGCAGCCCACAGACAGGTACCAACACTGAA. This encodes CASSPQTGTNTE. The whole CDR3 reads CASSPQTGTNTEAFF.

Concerning this clone: The read ends 3 residues before the CDR3 terminus; that terminus is restored from the germline J gene. V usage is TRBV20-1 and J usage is TRBJ1-1; 10 bases map to TRBD1. This CDR3 is 16 amino acids long. Unmatched junction bases numbered 14, after V lost 4 bases and J lost 6 bases. CDR1 is DFQATT and CDR2 is SNEGSKA in the germline V gene (reference sequence). The part of the CDR3 DNA that was read is TGCAGTGCTAAAACCTATAACAGGGACAGGGGTTCTGAA. This encodes CSAKTYNRDRGSE. The whole CDR3 sequence reads CSAKTYNRDRGSEAFF.

The CDR3 DNA, read in part, is TGTGCCAGCAGCCCAGAGACAGGGGACATATACGAG. It is translated as CASSPETGDIYE. The whole CDR3 sequence reads CASSPETGDIYEQYF. The genes are TRBV11-3 and TRBJ2-7; 8 bases map to TRBD1. Read sequence stops 3 residues before the CDR3 end, and the germline J gene provides the missing end. With 5 bases clipped from V and 4 bases from J, the junction kept 10 bases outside the gene matches. From germline, CDR1 is SGHNT and CDR2 YENEEA. This CDR3 has 15 amino acids.

About this clone: The observed sequence ends 3 residues before the CDR3 terminus, with the missing tail filled in from the germline J gene. This chain links TRBV18 with TRBJ2-5; TRBD1 agrees at 8 bases. The germline gives CDR1 KGHSH, CDR2 LQKENI. The V segment lost 3 bases and the J segment 3 bases; nucleotides outside the gene matches: 9. The CDR3 is made up of 16 amino acids. The CDR3 sequence is CASSPTRGQEKETQYF. The covered CDR3 bases are TGTGCCAGCTCACCGACAAGGGGACAGGAGAAAGAGACC.

The sequenced CDR3 bases are TGTGCCAGTACCGGGACAGGGGTTTTCGAG. Protein sequence: CASTGTGVFE. The whole CDR3 region reads CASTGTGVFEQYF. The gene calls are TRBV19 and TRBJ2-7, with 10 bases that match TRBD1. The CDR3 end is not reached by the read, which stops 3 residues before it; the germline J gene fills it in. The CDR3 is 13 amino acids. Germline V gene lookup returns CDR1 LNHDA and CDR2 SQIVND (reference sequence). Trimming cost V 7 bases and J 6 bases; bases outside gene matches: 6.

Remarks on this clone: The observed sequence ends 3 residues before the CDR3 terminus, with the missing tail filled in from the germline J gene. V and J are TRBV18 and TRBJ1-2, with D uncertain. Germline lookup yields CDR1 KGHSH and CDR2 LQKENI. CDR3 size: 17 residues. CDR3 sequence: CASSHREVWASTDTYTF. CDR3 DNA (partial): TGTGCCAGCTCGCACCGAGAGGTATGGGCTAGCACAGATACC.

Remarks on this clone: The read finishes 3 residues shy of the CDR3 end, and the germline J gene is used to complete it. This chain joins TRBV20-1 and TRBJ1-1; the D gene is possibly TRBD1 (5 bases). Deletions cut 1 base from V and 4 bases from J, with 25 bases between. The germline CDR1 and CDR2 sequences are DFQATT and SNEGSKA (reference sequence). This CDR3 contains 18 residues. The CDR3: CSARVAAGYLWSSTEAFF. The CDR3 DNA, read in part, is TGCAGTGCTAGAGTTGCCGCAGGGTACCTATGGTCCAGCACTGAA.

Concerning this clone itself: The read ends 3 residues early relative to the CDR3; the germline J gene fills the gap. The chain is built from TRBV5-4 and TRBJ2-5; no definite D call. There are 15 residues in the CDR3. The ends were cut back, 0 bases at V and 2 bases at J, with 11 bases in the middle. Germline loops: CDR1 SGHNT, CDR2 YYREEE (reference sequence). Incomplete CDR3 DNA: TGTGCCAGCAGCTTGGCCGTCGCAGTTCAAGAGACC. This encodes CASSLAVAVQET. The full CDR3 is CASSLAVAVQETQYF.

Concerning this clone itself: The CDR3 end falls 3 residues outside the read, so it is completed with the germline J gene. The genes are TRBV20-1 and TRBJ1-1; D ambiguous. V lost 4 bases and J lost 2, with 14 bases in between. Germline loops: CDR1 DFQATT, CDR2 SNEGSKA (reference sequence). This CDR3 region has 14 residues. CDR3 DNA, as far as it was read: TGCAGTGCTACCCCCAGGCAGTTCAACACTGAA. Its protein product is CSATPRQFNTE. The complete CDR3 sequence is CSATPRQFNTEAFF.

On this clone: The read gets to within 3 residues of the CDR3 end, and the germline J gene fills in the rest. The chain links TRBV2 to TRBJ2-3, with 9 bases aligning to TRBD1. J was trimmed by 3 bases and V by 6 bases; bases with no gene match: 10. This CDR3 comprises 16 residues. Per germline, CDR1 SNHLY and CDR2 FYNNEI. The CDR3 loop is CASRPTQGARTDTQYF. Incomplete CDR3 DNA: TGTGCCAGCAGACCCACACAGGGGGCTCGGACAGATACG.

As to this clone: The sequence runs out 3 residues before the end of the CDR3; the remainder is reconstructed from the germline J gene. This chain connects TRBV30 to TRBJ2-2; tentative D call: TRBD1 (6 bases). Germline V gene lookup returns CDR1 GTSNPN and CDR2 SVGIG (reference sequence). The CDR3 has 15 residues. The CDR3 is CAWSANRASNEKLFF. The CDR3 DNA, read in part, is TGTGCCTGGAGCGCAAACAGGGCCTCTAATGAAAAG.

Comments on this clone: The read ends 3 residues shy of where the CDR3 ends; the end is completed using the germline J gene. The chain combines TRBV11-3 with TRBJ1-1; no clear D. The CDR3 covers 14 residues. CDR1 and CDR2 (germline): SGHNT, YENEEA. The germline V and J ends were trimmed by 3 bases and 4 bases, with 12 bases remaining between them. CDR3 protein: CASSFEPVATEAFF. CDR3 bases read: TGTGCCAGCAGCTTTGAACCGGTTGCCACTGAA. The complete variable domain, with remaining parts taken from reference TRBV11-3 and TRBJ1-1, reads EAGVVQSPRYKIIEKKQPVAFWCNPISGHNTLYWYLQNLGQGPELLIRYENEEAVDDSQLPKDRFSAERLKGVDSTLKIQPAELGDSAVYLCASSFEPVATEAFFGQGTRLTVV.

On this clone: The read halts 3 residues ahead of the CDR3 end, with the missing end drawn from the germline J gene. This sequence joins TRBV7-3 and TRBJ2-3; 8 bases are a match to TRBD1. The CDR3 extends over 16 amino acids. Germline V CDR1 and CDR2: SGHTA, FQGTGA. J was trimmed by 3 bases and V by 1 base; bases with no gene match: 6. Incomplete CDR3 DNA: TGTGCCAGCAGCTTAAGAGGACAGGGTTGGACAGATACG. This codes for CASSLRGQGWTDT. The complete CDR3 reads CASSLRGQGWTDTQYF.

A word on this clone: The junction departs from the called germline gene at one end, perhaps through a read error. Sequencing ends 3 residues short of the CDR3 end; the germline J gene provides the rest. The J gene is TRBJ1-3, the V gene TRBV20-1; D gene unclear. Germline values: CDR1 DFQATT, CDR2 SNEGSKA (reference sequence). The CDR3 spans 14 residues. Partial CDR3 DNA: TGCAGTGCTAAGATACAGAACTCTGGAAACACA. It yields the protein CSAKIQNSGNT. The whole CDR3 sequence is CSAKIQNSGNTIYF.

Regarding this clone: The read terminates 3 residues ahead of where the CDR3 ends, so the germline J gene completes it. J is TRBJ2-1 and V is TRBV5-6, with TRBD2 matching 8 bases. Per germline, CDR1 SGHDT and CDR2 YYEEEE. V trimming: 3 bases; J trimming: 7 bases; junction bases outside the gene matches: 6. CDR3 length: 14 amino acids. CDR3 loop: CASSSGLVGNEQFF. The CDR3 bases that were read are TGTGCCAGCAGCTCGGGACTAGTTGGTAATGAG.

CDR3 sequence: CASSVSHSNQPQHF. CDR3 bases read: TGTGCCAGCAGTGTGAGCCATAGCAATCAGCCC. The chain carries TRBV2 and TRBJ1-5; D gene uncertain. Coverage ceases 3 residues before the CDR3 finishes, and the germline J gene fills in the end. CDR3 length equals 14 residues. Trimming pared 4 bases from V and 0 bases from J, leaving 7 bases between. From germline, CDR1 is SNHLY and CDR2 FYNNEI.

Notes on this clone: The CDR3 extends 3 residues past the end of the read, so its final part is completed from the germline J gene. The chain employs TRBV7-9 and TRBJ2-2; D unresolved. The CDR3 length is 15 residues. Germline V lookup: CDR1 SEHNR, CDR2 FQNEAQ (reference sequence). The V end lost 1 base, the J end lost 3 bases, and 9 bases lay between the germline ends. The DNA read from the CDR3 is TGTGCCAGCAGCTTAGGGTCGGTGGACACCGGGGAG. The encoded protein is CASSLGSVDTGE. The CDR3, in full, reads CASSLGSVDTGELFF.

Concerning this clone itself: The observed sequence ends 3 residues before the CDR3 terminus, with the missing tail filled in from the germline J gene. The chain is built from TRBV5-1 and TRBJ2-2, with D tentatively TRBD1 (6 bases). V was cut by 4 bases and J by 0 bases, with 13 bases left in between. The CDR3 sequence is 16 residues long. Looked up from germline, CDR1 is SGHRS and CDR2 is YFSETQ. The CDR3 bases that were read are TGCGCCAGCAGCACACCGGGACAAACGAACACCGGGGAG. Translating it yields CASSTPGQTNTGE. The complete CDR3 reads CASSTPGQTNTGELFF.

To note about this clone: The CDR3 end falls 3 residues outside the read, so it is completed with the germline J gene. Other DNA sequences within the sample encode an identical CDR3. The rearrangement uses TRBV19 and TRBJ1-3; the D is unclear. Germline loops: CDR1 LNHDA, CDR2 SQIVND (reference sequence). V lost 4 bases and J 0 bases, leaving 10 bases between the germline ends. There are 15 residues in the CDR3. Partial CDR3 DNA: TGTGCCAGTAGTACTGACACCAGCTCTGGAAACACC. It is translated as CASSTDTSSGNT. The entire CDR3 sequence reads CASSTDTSSGNTIYF. The variable domain in full, completed from reference TRBV19 and TRBJ1-3, reads DGGITQSPKYLFRKEGQNVTLSCEQNLNHDAMYWYRQDPGQGLRLIYYSQIVNDFQKGDIAEGYSVSREKKESFPLTVTSAQKNPTAFYLCASSTDTSSGNTIYFGEGSWLTVV.

The chain's CDR3 is CASSQEGWRAPNEKLFF. CDR3 DNA, as far as it was read: TGCGCCAGCAGCCAAGAAGGATGGAGGGCTCCTAATGAAAAA. The rearrangement joins TRBV4-1 to TRBJ1-4; no clear D gene. The read is 3 residues too short to cover the CDR3 end, so that end is filled in from the germline J gene. Germline CDR1 reads MGHRA; CDR2 reads YSYEKL. Trimming took off 0 bases at V and 3 bases at J, with 14 bases between the two ends. The CDR3 totals 17 residues.

Of note for this clone: The sequence runs out 3 residues before the end of the CDR3; the remainder is reconstructed from the germline J gene. The rearrangement links TRBV7-6 to TRBJ2-4; 9 bases are shared with TRBD1. This CDR3 comprises 13 residues. Germline assignment: CDR1 SGHVS and CDR2 FNYEAQ. The CDR3 sequence is CASSSGTGRGQYF. The sequenced CDR3 bases are TGTGCCAGCAGCTCCGGGACAGGGAGAGGT.

Turning to this clone: Read coverage stops 3 residues before the CDR3 terminus; the germline J gene supplies the remainder. The V and J genes are TRBV5-6 and TRBJ2-7, with D perhaps TRBD1 (8 bases). Germline lookup yields CDR1 SGHDT and CDR2 YYEEEE. V was shortened by 3 bases and J by 3 bases, with 13 bases between the two germline ends. The CDR3 consists of 14 residues. The CDR3 region is CASSSHRGGYEQYF. The CDR3 bases that were read are TGTGCCAGCAGCTCTCACAGGGGGGGCTACGAG.

Notes on this clone: The read comes to an end 3 residues before the CDR3 does, leaving the germline J gene to fill in the end. The rearrangement joins TRBV19 to TRBJ1-5, with TRBD1 identical over 10 bases. J lost 1 base, V lost 6 bases, and 15 bases had no gene match. CDR1 and CDR2 (germline): LNHDA, SQIVND (reference sequence). The CDR3 is 19 residues long. The CDR3 loop is CASSGLGTGVWVSNQPQHF. CDR3 DNA, as far as it was read: TGTGCCAGTAGCGGACTTGGGACAGGGGTGTGGGTAAGCAATCAGCCC.

CDR3 DNA, as far as it was read: TGTGCCAGCAGTCAACACCGGGACAGGAACACTGAA. Translated: CASSQHRDRNTE. The entire CDR3 protein is CASSQHRDRNTEAFF. The chain joins TRBV2 to TRBJ1-1; 7 positions agree with TRBD1. Read coverage stops 3 residues before the CDR3 terminus; the germline J gene supplies the remainder. V was clipped by 5 bases and J by 1 base; unmatched bases: 7. Germline loops: CDR1 SNHLY, CDR2 FYNNEI. The CDR3 extends over 15 amino acids.

Regarding this clone: The CDR3 goes on 3 residues after the read ends, and that part is filled in from the germline J gene. The genes are TRBV19 and TRBJ2-3; 10 bases line up with TRBD2. J gave up 4 bases and V 3 bases, and 10 bases lay outside the gene matches. Germline values: CDR1 LNHDA, CDR2 SQIVND (reference sequence). CDR3 length: 17 amino acids. The DNA read from the CDR3 is TGTGCCAGTAGTATGCAACTAGCGGGGATCATGTCAGATACG. Translating it yields CASSMQLAGIMSDT. The whole CDR3 sequence is CASSMQLAGIMSDTQYF.

In regard to this clone: The read ends 3 residues shy of where the CDR3 ends; the end is completed using the germline J gene. The V and J genes are TRBV5-1 and TRBJ2-5; 7 bases map to TRBD1. The CDR3 has 14 residues. CDR1 is SGHRS, CDR2 YFSETQ, per germline. Trimming took 6 bases from V and 5 from J; bases not matched to a gene: 10. CDR3 bases read: TGCGCCAGCAACGAAGGGGGCGGCTATGAGACC. Its translation: CASNEGGGYET. The full CDR3 protein is CASNEGGGYETQYF.

About this clone: The CDR3 extends 3 residues past the end of the read, so its final part is completed from the germline J gene. This chain uses TRBV19 with TRBJ2-7; 11 bases are a match to TRBD2. CDR1 is LNHDA and CDR2 is SQIVND in the germline V gene (reference sequence). This CDR3 spans 15 amino acids. Unmatched junction bases numbered 3, after V lost 4 bases and J lost 1 base. Here the CDR3 reads CASSRASGGSYEQYF. CDR3 DNA, as far as it was read: TGTGCCAGTAGTAGGGCTAGCGGGGGGTCCTACGAG.